This passage covers 22 T cell receptor beta chains from one sample sequenced in a study of blood T cells in healthy people across ages. Primed by a sample-barcoded 5' primer and a J-beta primer mix, a second PCR proceeded for 7 to 11 cycles. TCRdb redid the calling of the 5' RACE reads with MiXCR, one entry per CDR3 protein. The profile covers about 670,000 distinct CDR3 sequences, with 52% appearing a single time and approximately 13% taken by the ten largest. The sequencing sample was made of blood. The source of these receptors is a woman over 75 in good health.

The sample holds many counts of this clonotype. CDR3 region: CAFEGPGGYTF. CDR3 DNA sequence: TGTGCCTTTGAGGGCCCGGGGGGCTACACCTTC. V usage is TRBV27 and J usage is TRBJ1-2; D is ambiguous. V was cut by 11 bases and J by 8 bases, with 15 bases left in between. The CDR3 covers 11 residues. Germline lookup yields CDR1 MNHEY and CDR2 SMNVEV (reference sequence).

The rearrangement links TRBV2 to TRBJ1-1; D not resolved. The CDR3 contains 14 residues. Germline CDR1 SNHLY, CDR2 FYNNEI. V gave up 7 bases and J gave up 1 base, with 13 bases separating them. The CDR3 protein is CASTKDGGNTEAFF. The CDR3 coding sequence is TGTGCCAGCACCAAAGACGGAGGGAACACTGAAGCTTTCTTT. The whole variable domain, remainder taken from reference TRBV2 and TRBJ1-1, is EPEVTQTPSHQVTQMGQEVILRCVPISNHLYFYWYRQILGQKVEFLVSFYNNEISEKSEIFDDQFSVERPDGSNFTLKIRSTKLEDSAMYFCASTKDGGNTEAFFGQGTRLTVV.

Only a few counts were recorded for this clonotype. The chain carries TRBV18 and TRBJ2-7; D remains unclear. The CDR3 contains 14 residues. The V gene lost 4 bases and the J gene lost 0 bases, with 10 bases spanning the gap. Germline V CDR1 and CDR2: KGHSH, LQKENI. This chain's CDR3 is CASSLTQSSYEQYF. The DNA for the CDR3 is TGTGCCAGCTCACTGACCCAAAGCTCCTACGAGCAGTACTTC.

V and J are TRBV12-3 or TRBV12-4 and TRBJ2-5; D tentatively fits TRBD1 or TRBD2 (5 bases each). The CDR3 consists of 16 residues. V dropped 5 bases and J dropped 9 bases, with 25 bases sitting between them. The CDR3 spells CASSPEGAEVAWAQYF. CDR3 in DNA: TGTGCCAGCAGTCCCGAAGGGGCGGAGGTTGCCTGGGCCCAGTACTTC.

Comments on this clonotype: A much larger clone is a single base away; this may be a read error. The chain has TRBV27 and TRBJ1-2; TRBD1 matches 9 bases. The V gene's germline CDR1 is MNHEY and CDR2 SMNVEV (reference sequence). The CDR3 is made up of 13 amino acids. The CDR3 loop reads CASRRTGDDGCTF. Written as DNA, the CDR3 is TGTGCCAGCAGACGGACAGGGGACGATGGCTGCACCTTC.

The V and J genes are TRBV5-1 and TRBJ1-2, with unresolved D. V dropped 3 bases and J dropped 3 bases, with 15 bases sitting between them. Germline assignment: CDR1 SGHRS and CDR2 YFSETQ. The CDR3 has 15 amino acids. CDR3 in amino acids: CASSSDGSGDYGYTF. CDR3 DNA sequence: TGCGCCAGCAGCTCGGATGGGAGTGGGGACTATGGCTACACCTTC.

This clonotype was seen a few times. The chain couples TRBV29-1 to TRBJ1-1; D not certain. The CDR3 spans 12 residues. Germline CDR1 SQVTM, CDR2 ANQGSEA. Deletions cut 2 bases from V and 3 bases from J, with 7 bases between. This CDR3 reads CSVETGDTEAFF. CDR3 in DNA: TGCAGCGTTGAAACCGGCGACACTGAAGCTTTCTTT.

This clonotype showed up just once. This sequence joins TRBV14 and TRBJ2-1; D possibly corresponds to TRBD2 (6 bases). This CDR3 region has 14 residues. The V gene lost 0 bases and the J gene lost 6 bases, with 9 bases spanning the gap. Germline CDR1 is SGHDN and CDR2 is FVKESK. CDR3 nucleotide sequence: TGTGCCAGCAGCCAAGAACTAGCAGGCAATGAGCAGTTCTTC. It specifies CASSQELAGNEQFF.

The chain links TRBV6-4 to TRBJ2-3; D assignment may be TRBD1 or TRBD2 (6 bases each). The CDR3 is 15 amino acids. Per germline, CDR1 MRHNA and CDR2 SNTAGT. The V gene lost 0 bases and the J gene lost 6 bases, with 13 bases spanning the gap. The chain's CDR3 is CASSDSGWGADTQYF. CDR3 DNA sequence: TGTGCCAGCAGTGACTCCGGCTGGGGGGCGGATACGCAGTATTTT.

Worth noting for this clonotype: A much larger clone differs from this one at a single base, so this may be a read error. This rearrangement joins TRBV29-1 to TRBJ2-5; D is uncertain. CDR1 SQVTM and CDR2 ANQGSEA come from the germline V gene. Deletions cut 2 bases from V and 11 bases from J, with 9 bases between. The CDR3 runs to 10 residues. CDR3 amino acids: CSVETVGQYF. For the CDR3, the DNA is TGCAGCGTTGAAACAGTTGGGCAGTACTTC.

This clonotype was detected a few times. This chain links TRBV6-6 with TRBJ2-1; perhaps TRBD1 as D (6 bases). The CDR3 contains 14 residues. V gave up 2 bases and J gave up 6 bases, with 11 bases separating them. The germline gives CDR1 MNHNY, CDR2 SVGAGI (reference sequence). CDR3: CASSYAGVSNEQFF. In nucleotides, the CDR3 is TGTGCCAGCAGTTACGCAGGGGTCAGCAATGAGCAGTTCTTC.

This chain joins TRBV20-1 and TRBJ2-6, with 9 nucleotides matching TRBD1. This CDR3 has 15 residues. Germline V gives CDR1 DFQATT, CDR2 SNEGSKA (reference sequence). With 4 bases clipped from V and 2 bases from J, the junction kept 3 bases outside the gene matches. CDR3 loop: CSATGQGPGANVLTF. CDR3 sequence (DNA): TGCAGTGCTACAGGACAGGGGCCTGGGGCCAACGTCCTGACTTTC.

Concerning this clonotype itself: This may come from a read error, since a much larger clone is one base off. This chain links TRBV2 with TRBJ1-2, with D perhaps matching TRBD1 (5 bases). The V and J ends lost 1 base and 8 bases respectively, with 11 bases between them. Germline values: CDR1 SNHLY, CDR2 FYNNEI. The CDR3 consists of 13 residues. CDR3 sequence reads: CASSEGQGGGYTF. CDR3 nucleotide sequence: TGTGCCAGCAGTGAAGGGCAGGGCGGAGGCTACACCTTC.

V gene TRBV6-2 or TRBV6-3 combines with J gene TRBJ2-4; D is ambiguous. The end of the DNA is better explained by TRBJ2-7, so the J call may be wrong. The CDR3 has 13 amino acids. Germline CDR1 and CDR2: MNHEY and SVGEGT. The CDR3: CASSMGNSYEQYF. The DNA for the CDR3 is TGTGCCAGCAGTATGGGTAATAGCTACGAGCAGTACTTC.

A few counts support this clonotype. The chain is built from TRBV28 and TRBJ2-2, with unresolved D. The CDR3 length is 15 residues. CDR1 and CDR2 (germline): MDHEN, SYDVKM. The V end was cut by 5 bases, the J end by 7 bases, with 17 bases between. CDR3 protein: CASSNGGGRFGELFF. The CDR3 DNA is TGTGCCAGCAGTAACGGCGGTGGTCGATTCGGGGAGCTGTTTTTT.

There are a few counts of this clonotype. The J gene is TRBJ1-2, the V gene TRBV20-1; 7 nucleotides line up with TRBD1. Germline CDR1 DFQATT, CDR2 SNEGSKA (reference sequence). This CDR3 has 15 amino acids. Trimming took 0 bases from V and 4 from J; bases not matched to a gene: 8. As DNA, the CDR3 is TGCAGTGCTAGAGACAGACTTACAGGGGTCTATGGCTACACCTTC. This encodes CSARDRLTGVYGYTF.

This clonotype has ten or more counts. V is TRBV20-1 and J is TRBJ1-5; 9 positions match TRBD1. The CDR3 length is 14 residues. The V gene end was trimmed by 7 bases and the J gene end by 6 bases; junction bases not matched to a gene: 10. From germline, CDR1 is DFQATT and CDR2 SNEGSKA (reference sequence). This CDR3 is CSVLGQGKGQPQHF. The CDR3 DNA reads TGCAGTGTTTTAGGACAGGGGAAGGGTCAGCCCCAGCATTTT.

This clonotype was picked up a small number of times. This sequence joins TRBV7-9 and TRBJ2-3; 12 bases align to TRBD1. The junction had 5 bases not matched to a gene; V was cut back by 2 bases and J by 5 bases. The CDR3 is 16 amino acids. Germline V lookup: CDR1 SEHNR, CDR2 FQNEAQ (reference sequence). The CDR3 is CASSLLGQGAGDTQYF. DNA of the CDR3: TGTGCCAGCAGCTTATTGGGACAGGGGGCAGGAGATACGCAGTATTTT. Full variable domain (outside the CDR3, taken from reference TRBV7-9 and TRBJ2-3): DTGVSQNPRHKITKRGQNVTFRCDPISEHNRLYWYRQTLGQGPEFLTYFQNEAQLEKSRLLSDRFSAERPKGSFSTLEIQRTEQGDSAMYLCASSLLGQGAGDTQYFGPGTRLTVL.

This clonotype was detected ten times or more. The CDR3 is CASSLRPLYEQYF. The CDR3 DNA reads as TGTGCCAGCAGTTTACGTCCGCTCTACGAGCAGTACTTC. The chain uses TRBV27 and TRBJ2-7; D not resolved. The V gene lost 2 bases and the J gene lost 3 bases, with 8 bases spanning the gap. The V gene's germline CDR1 is MNHEY and CDR2 SMNVEV (reference sequence). This CDR3 contains 13 residues.

Of note for this clonotype: This may arise from a read error, as a much more abundant clone is one base away. The chain carries TRBV9 and TRBJ2-3, with no clear D. The CDR3 runs 15 residues. CDR1 is SGDLS, CDR2 YYNGEE, per germline. The V end was cut by 7 bases, the J end by 0 bases, with 15 bases between. This CDR3 reads CASEFGQPSTDTQYF. The CDR3 bases are TGTGCCAGCGAATTTGGGCAGCCTAGCACAGATACGCAGTATTTT.

There are many counts of this clonotype. This chain connects TRBV12-3 or TRBV12-4 to TRBJ2-5, with 8 bases aligning to TRBD1. The CDR3 runs 14 residues. V shed 7 bases, J shed 1 base, and the junction held 5 bases outside the gene matches. The CDR3 coding sequence is TGTGCCAGCACCATGACAGGGGCCCAAGAGACCCAGTACTTC. Translating it yields CASTMTGAQETQYF.

Of note for this clonotype: Germline and junction disagree at one end, which may indicate a read error. This chain uses TRBV20-1 with TRBJ2-1, with 10 positions matching TRBD1. The CDR3 length is 15 residues. Germline V gene data show CDR1 as DFQATT and CDR2 as SNEGSKA (reference sequence). This CDR3 reads CSARIGQGDYDEQFF. In DNA, the CDR3 is TGCAGTGCTAGAATCGGACAGGGGGACTACGATGAGCAGTTCTTC.